This TCR beta chain was identified in a study of blood T cell repertoires in COVID-19. Overall study: The United States, Italy and Spain were the sources of the acute and convalescent COVID-19 samples. From T cells, B-cell-depleted T cells, or PBMCs came the material, which was cDNA or gDNA.

Original analysis: The authors estimated nucleated cell counts from reference gene primer amplification. Assay used: immunoSEQ multiplex PCR; TCRdb lists only in-frame clones, some missing. D and trimming come from the DNA, and the V and J calls and clone size come from that table. There are some 230,000 clones in the sample; roughly 84% occur only once, and approximately 2.6% lies in the top ten. The V segment lost 6 bases and the J segment 0 bases; nucleotides outside the gene matches: 17. This CDR3 region has 19 residues. The V gene's germline CDR1 is SEHNR and CDR2 FQNEAQ (reference sequence). Sequencing used peripheral blood. This chain joins TRBV7-9 and TRBJ1-3; 7 bases line up with TRBD1. The origin of this receptor is a man over 45 who had recovered from COVID-19. As DNA, the CDR3 is TGTGCCAGCAGTCGACCAGGGAACAGGGGTTGGACCTCTGGAAACACCATATATTTT. Translated: CASSRPGNRGWTSGNTIYF.